This entry lists 13 T cell receptor beta chains sequenced from one sample in a study of blood T cell repertoires in COVID-19. The assay was immunoSEQ multiplex PCR, and TCRdb's table has in-frame clones only and misses some. The sample lists more than 110,000 clones, 84% occurring once. Sequenced input: PBMCs or T cells enriched from blood (not recorded which). The origin of the receptors is a middle-aged man with acute COVID-19.

The J gene is TRBJ1-6, the V gene TRBV27; TRBD1 is a possible D gene (5 bases). Trimming took off 4 bases at V and 0 bases at J, with 16 bases between the two ends. In germline, CDR1 is MNHEY, CDR2 SMNVEV (reference sequence). The CDR3 sequence is 18 residues long. The DNA for the CDR3 is TGTGCCAGCAGTTCCCCGCAGGGAAGGAGCTCCTATAATTCACCCCTCCACTTT. Its protein product is CASSSPQGRSSYNSPLHF.

The chain links TRBV7-8 to TRBJ1-2; the match to TRBD1 covers 8 bases. Trimming cost V 2 bases and J 0 bases; bases outside gene matches: 8. This CDR3 is built from 17 residues. Germline CDR1 and CDR2: SGHVS and FQNEAQ. CDR3 in amino acids: CASSLIRDRTTNYGYTF. In nucleotides, the CDR3 is TGTGCCAGCAGCTTAATTCGGGACAGGACTACTAACTATGGCTACACCTTC.

This chain connects TRBV19 to TRBJ2-3; 9 bases agree with TRBD2. This CDR3 is 16 amino acids long. Germline CDR1 and CDR2: LNHDA and SQIVND (reference sequence). J was trimmed by 0 bases and V by 1 base; bases with no gene match: 2. The CDR3 spells CASSIGAGGSTDTQYF. CDR3 coding DNA: TGTGCCAGTAGTATAGGCGCGGGGGGGAGCACAGATACGCAGTATTTT.

The CDR3 bases are TGTGCCCTAACCAGCCACACGGGAGATACGCAGTATTTT. This encodes CALTSHTGDTQYF. V is TRBV28 and J is TRBJ2-3; no definite D call. This CDR3 is built from 13 residues. Trimming removed 11 bases from V and 5 bases from J, with 17 bases in between. Germline V CDR1 and CDR2: MDHEN, SYDVKM.

The chain carries TRBV5-6 and TRBJ2-7; 7 nucleotides agree with TRBD2. V lost 0 bases and J lost 7; bases outside the gene matches: 10. Germline V lookup: CDR1 SGHDT, CDR2 YYEEEE. The CDR3 is 15 amino acids. In DNA, the CDR3 is TGTGCCAGCAGCTTGGCGGGGGGACCATCTACTGAGCAGTACTTC. This translates into CASSLAGGPSTEQYF.

This clone was seen once. The J gene is TRBJ2-1, the V gene TRBV2, with D tentatively TRBD2 (6 bases). V was trimmed by 2 bases and J by 3 bases, leaving 8 bases between them. CDR3 length: 14 residues. Germline assignment: CDR1 SNHLY and CDR2 FYNNEI. CDR3 sequence reads: CASSERTNYNEQFF. CDR3 DNA: TGTGCCAGCAGTGAAAGGACTAACTACAATGAGCAGTTCTTC.

In its sample, this clone was seen once. CDR3 DNA sequence: TGTGCCAGCAGCTTTCGAGAGGGCGTTGAGACCTACGAGCAGTACTTC. Its translation: CASSFREGVETYEQYF. V and J are TRBV7-6 and TRBJ2-7, with D perhaps TRBD2 (5 bases). The CDR3 spans 16 residues. Germline V gene sequence: CDR1 SGHVS, CDR2 FNYEAQ. V shed 3 bases and J shed 2 bases, with 17 bases lying between them.

V gene TRBV11-3 combines with J gene TRBJ2-2; a weak D match, TRBD1 (6 bases). CDR3 size: 12 residues. Looked up from germline, CDR1 is SGHNT and CDR2 is YENEEA. Deletions cut 5 bases from V and 10 bases from J, with 11 bases between. Here the CDR3 reads CASSRRQEELFF. CDR3 bases: TGTGCCAGCAGCCGGCGACAGGAGGAGCTGTTTTTT.

This chain joins TRBV6-5 and TRBJ2-3; 10 bases line up with TRBD1. The CDR3 consists of 16 residues. V trimming: 0 bases; J trimming: 1 base; junction bases outside the gene matches: 1. CDR1 MNHEY and CDR2 SVGAGI come from the germline V gene. CDR3 sequence (DNA): TGTGCCAGCAGTTACTCGGGGACAGGGGGCACAGATACGCAGTATTTT. It encodes CASSYSGTGGTDTQYF.

This clone showed up many times. The chain joins TRBV19 to TRBJ1-5; D is unclear. Trimming took off 2 bases at V and 4 bases at J, with 6 bases between the two ends. Germline V gene data show CDR1 as LNHDA and CDR2 as SQIVND (reference sequence). The CDR3 totals 13 residues. CDR3 loop: CASSIQMNQPQHF. The CDR3 bases are TGTGCCAGTAGTATACAGATGAATCAGCCCCAGCATTTT.

CDR3 coding DNA: TGTGCCAGCAGTTTGCCTCGGGGGACTAGCGGGAGTTCTGGTGAGCAGTTCTTC. Encoded protein: CASSLPRGTSGSSGEQFF. The J gene is TRBJ2-1, the V gene TRBV28, with 14 bases fitting TRBD2. The CDR3 loop spans 18 amino acids. The germline gives CDR1 MDHEN, CDR2 SYDVKM. Trimming cost V 3 bases and J 9 bases; bases outside gene matches: 13.

The DNA of the CDR3 is TGTGCCAGCAGTTGGGACAGGGGGACTGAAGCTTTCTTT. Its protein is CASSWDRGTEAFF. The chain has TRBV27 and TRBJ1-1, with 11 bases fitting TRBD1. V lost 4 bases to trimming and J lost 5 bases; unmatched junction nucleotides: 0. In germline, CDR1 is MNHEY, CDR2 SMNVEV (reference sequence). The CDR3 runs 13 residues.

The sample holds one count of this clone. The chain joins TRBV7-2 to TRBJ2-5, with TRBD2 matching over 11 bases. V was pared by 1 base and J by 4 bases, with 2 bases of the junction left unmatched. Germline values: CDR1 SGHTA, CDR2 FQGNSA. There are 15 residues in the CDR3. The CDR3 region has the DNA TGTGCCAGCAGCTTAGGGCTAGCGGGAGGAGAGACCCAGTACTTC. Translated, it gives CASSLGLAGGETQYF.